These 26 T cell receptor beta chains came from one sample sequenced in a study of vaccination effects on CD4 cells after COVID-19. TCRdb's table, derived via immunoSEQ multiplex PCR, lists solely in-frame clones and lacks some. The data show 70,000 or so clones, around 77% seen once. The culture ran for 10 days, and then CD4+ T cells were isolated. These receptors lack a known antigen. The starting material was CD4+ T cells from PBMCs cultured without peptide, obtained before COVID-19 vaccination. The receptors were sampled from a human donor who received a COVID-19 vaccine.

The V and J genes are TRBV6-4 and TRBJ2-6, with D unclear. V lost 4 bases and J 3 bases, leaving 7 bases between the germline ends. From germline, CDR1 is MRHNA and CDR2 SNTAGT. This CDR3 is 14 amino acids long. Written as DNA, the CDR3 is TGTGCCAGCAGTGCTTCGAATGGGGCCAACGTCCTGACTTTC. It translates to CASSASNGANVLTF.

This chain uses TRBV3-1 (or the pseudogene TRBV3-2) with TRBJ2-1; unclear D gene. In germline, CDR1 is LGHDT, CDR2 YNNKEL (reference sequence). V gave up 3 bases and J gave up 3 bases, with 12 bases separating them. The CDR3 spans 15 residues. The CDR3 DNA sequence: TGTGCCAGCAGCCATTTCCCCCTATACTACAATGAGCAGTTCTTC. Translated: CASSHFPLYYNEQFF.

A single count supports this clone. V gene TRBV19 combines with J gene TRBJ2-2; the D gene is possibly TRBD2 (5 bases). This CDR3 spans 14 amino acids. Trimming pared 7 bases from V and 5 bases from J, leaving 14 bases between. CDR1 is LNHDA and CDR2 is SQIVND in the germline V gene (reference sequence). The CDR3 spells CASTPISGTGELFF. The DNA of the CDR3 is TGTGCCAGTACCCCAATTTCGGGGACCGGGGAGCTGTTTTTT.

CDR3 protein: CASSRRRGQGADTGELFF. DNA for the CDR3: TGTGCCAGCTCACGTCGCAGGGGACAGGGGGCCGACACCGGGGAGCTGTTTTTT. This chain joins TRBV18 and TRBJ2-2; 12 nucleotides agree with TRBD1. Per germline, CDR1 KGHSH and CDR2 LQKENI. The V segment lost 4 bases and the J segment 3 bases; nucleotides outside the gene matches: 9. The CDR3 spans 18 residues. The full variable domain, rest sourced from reference TRBV18 and TRBJ2-2, is NAGVMQNPRHLVRRRGQEARLRCSPMKGHSHVYWYRQLPEEGLKFMVYLQKENIIDESGMPKERFSAEFPKEGPSILRIQQVVRGDSAAYFCASSRRRGQGADTGELFFGEGSRLTVL.

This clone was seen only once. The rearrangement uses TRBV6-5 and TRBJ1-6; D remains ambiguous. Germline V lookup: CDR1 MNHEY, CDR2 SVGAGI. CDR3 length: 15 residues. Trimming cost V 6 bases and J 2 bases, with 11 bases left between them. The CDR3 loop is CASRTLGTYNSPLHF. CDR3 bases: TGTGCCAGCAGGACGTTAGGGACCTATAATTCACCCCTCCACTTT.

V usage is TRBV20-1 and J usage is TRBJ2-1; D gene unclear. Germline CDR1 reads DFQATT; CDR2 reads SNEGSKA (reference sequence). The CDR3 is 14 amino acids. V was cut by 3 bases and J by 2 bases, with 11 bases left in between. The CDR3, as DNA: TGCAGTGCTAGTAGCAGGCGTACCTACAATGAGCAGTTCTTC. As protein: CSASSRRTYNEQFF.

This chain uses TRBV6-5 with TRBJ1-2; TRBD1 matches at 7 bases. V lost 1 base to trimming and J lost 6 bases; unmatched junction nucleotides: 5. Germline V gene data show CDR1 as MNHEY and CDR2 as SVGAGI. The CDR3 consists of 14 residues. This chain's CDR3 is CASSYYRGIDGYTF. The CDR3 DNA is TGTGCCAGCAGTTACTACAGGGGTATTGATGGCTACACCTTC.

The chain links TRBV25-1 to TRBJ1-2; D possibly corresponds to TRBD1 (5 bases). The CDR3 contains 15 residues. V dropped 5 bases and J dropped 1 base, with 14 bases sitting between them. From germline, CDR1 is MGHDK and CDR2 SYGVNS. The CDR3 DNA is TGTGCCAGCAGTAGAGCGGGGGTTGGTAACTATGGCTACACCTTC. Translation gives CASSRAGVGNYGYTF.

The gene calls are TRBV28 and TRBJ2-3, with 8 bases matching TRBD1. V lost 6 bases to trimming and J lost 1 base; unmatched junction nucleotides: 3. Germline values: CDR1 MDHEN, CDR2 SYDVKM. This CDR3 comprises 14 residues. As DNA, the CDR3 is TGTGCCAGCAGACAGGGGGGCCGCACAGATACGCAGTATTTT. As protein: CASRQGGRTDTQYF.

CDR3 DNA: TGTGCCAGCAGCTTAGCTGGTAGCGGGGGGGGTGGGACCCAGTACTTC. It translates to CASSLAGSGGGGTQYF. This rearrangement joins TRBV7-2 to TRBJ2-5; 11 bases agree with TRBD2. There are 16 residues in the CDR3. V lost 0 bases to trimming and J lost 7 bases; unmatched junction nucleotides: 7. The germline gives CDR1 SGHTA, CDR2 FQGNSA. Based on the CDR3 plus reference TRBV7-2 and TRBJ2-5, the full variable domain is GAGVSQSPSNKVTEKGKDVELRCDPISGHTALYWYRQSLGQGLEFLIYFQGNSAPDKSGLPSDRFSAERTGGSVSTLTIQRTQQEDSAVYLCASSLAGSGGGGTQYFGPGTRLLVL.

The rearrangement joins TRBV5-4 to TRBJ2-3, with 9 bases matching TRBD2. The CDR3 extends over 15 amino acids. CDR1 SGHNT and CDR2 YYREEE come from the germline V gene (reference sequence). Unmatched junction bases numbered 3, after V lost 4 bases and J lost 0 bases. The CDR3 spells CASSRGGASTDTQYF. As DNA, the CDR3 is TGTGCCAGCAGCCGCGGGGGGGCTAGCACAGATACGCAGTATTTT. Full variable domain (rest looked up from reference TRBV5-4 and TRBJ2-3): ETGVTQSPTHLIKTRGQQVTLRCSSQSGHNTVSWYQQALGQGPQFIFQYYREEENGRGNFPPRFSGLQFPNYSSELNVNALELDDSALYLCASSRGGASTDTQYFGPGTRLTVL.

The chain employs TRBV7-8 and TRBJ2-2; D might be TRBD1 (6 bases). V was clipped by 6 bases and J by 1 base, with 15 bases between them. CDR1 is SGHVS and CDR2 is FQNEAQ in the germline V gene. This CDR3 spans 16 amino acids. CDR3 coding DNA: TGTGCCAGCAGGGATAAACCGACAGGGAACACCGGGGAGCTGTTTTTT. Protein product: CASRDKPTGNTGELFF.

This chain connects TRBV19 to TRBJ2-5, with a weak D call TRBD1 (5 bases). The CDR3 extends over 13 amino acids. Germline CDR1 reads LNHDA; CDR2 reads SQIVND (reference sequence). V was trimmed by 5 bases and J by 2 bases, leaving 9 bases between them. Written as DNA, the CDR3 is TGTGCCAGTAGTTTCAGGGAACAAGAGACCCAGTACTTC. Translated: CASSFREQETQYF.

CDR3 sequence (DNA): TGTGCCATCAGTGAGTCCTCAGGCAGATATGGCTACACCTTC. Encoded protein: CAISESSGRYGYTF. V gene TRBV10-3 combines with J gene TRBJ1-2; D gene ambiguous. V gave up 0 bases and J gave up 5 bases, with 10 bases separating them. CDR3 size: 14 residues. Germline values: CDR1 ENHRY, CDR2 SYGVKD.

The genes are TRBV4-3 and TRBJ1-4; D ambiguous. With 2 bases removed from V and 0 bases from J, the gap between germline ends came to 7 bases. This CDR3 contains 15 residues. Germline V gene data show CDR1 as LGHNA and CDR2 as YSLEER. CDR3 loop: CASSQPGATNEKLFF. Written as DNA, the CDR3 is TGCGCCAGCAGCCAACCGGGTGCAACTAATGAAAAACTGTTTTTT.

The CDR3 here is CSAAQGPYTF. The CDR3 DNA reads as TGCAGTGCTGCCCAGGGGCCCTACACCTTC. This chain links TRBV20-1 with TRBJ1-2, with D maybe TRBD1 (6 bases). Germline CDR1 and CDR2: DFQATT and SNEGSKA (reference sequence). This CDR3 has 10 residues. Trimming left V 5 bases short and J 10 bases short, with 11 bases between.

The CDR3 spells CASSPVQLSGANVLTF. In DNA, the CDR3 is TGTGCCAGCTCACCTGTACAGCTCTCTGGGGCCAACGTCCTGACTTTC. V is TRBV18 and J is TRBJ2-6; D is undetermined. The V gene's germline CDR1 is KGHSH and CDR2 LQKENI. The CDR3 runs to 16 residues. V dropped 3 bases and J dropped 0 bases, with 9 bases sitting between them.

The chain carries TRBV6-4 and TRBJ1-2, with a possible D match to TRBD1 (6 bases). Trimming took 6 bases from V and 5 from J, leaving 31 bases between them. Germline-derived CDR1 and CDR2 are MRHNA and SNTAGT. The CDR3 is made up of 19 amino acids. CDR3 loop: CASSNWEGSGMGGLYGYTF. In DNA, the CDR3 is TGTGCCAGCAGCAACTGGGAGGGTTCTGGGATGGGGGGCCTTTATGGCTACACCTTC.

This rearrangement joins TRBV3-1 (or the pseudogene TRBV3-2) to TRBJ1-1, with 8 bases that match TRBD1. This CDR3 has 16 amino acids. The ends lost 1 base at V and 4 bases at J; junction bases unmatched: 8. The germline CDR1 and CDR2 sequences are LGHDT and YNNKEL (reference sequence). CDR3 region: CASSQVGRTGRTEAFF. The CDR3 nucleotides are TGTGCCAGCAGCCAAGTTGGCCGGACAGGGCGCACTGAAGCTTTCTTT.

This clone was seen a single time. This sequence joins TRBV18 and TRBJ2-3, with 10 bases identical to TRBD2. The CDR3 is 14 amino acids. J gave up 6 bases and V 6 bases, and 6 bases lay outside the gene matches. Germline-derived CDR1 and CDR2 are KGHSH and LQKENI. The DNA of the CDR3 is TGTGCCAGCTCCCCTAGCGGGGGACTCGATACGCAGTATTTT. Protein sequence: CASSPSGGLDTQYF.

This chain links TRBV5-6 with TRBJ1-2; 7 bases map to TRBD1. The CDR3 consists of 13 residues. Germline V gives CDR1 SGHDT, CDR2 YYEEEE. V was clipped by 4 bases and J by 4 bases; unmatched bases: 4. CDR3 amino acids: CASSQTGIYGYTF. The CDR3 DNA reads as TGTGCCAGCAGCCAGACAGGGATCTATGGCTACACCTTC.

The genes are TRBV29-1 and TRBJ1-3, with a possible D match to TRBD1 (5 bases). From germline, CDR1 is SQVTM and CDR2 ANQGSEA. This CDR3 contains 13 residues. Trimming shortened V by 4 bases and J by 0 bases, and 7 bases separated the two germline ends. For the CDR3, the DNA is TGCAGCGTTGTGGGGGACTCTGGAAACACCATATATTTT. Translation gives CSVVGDSGNTIYF.

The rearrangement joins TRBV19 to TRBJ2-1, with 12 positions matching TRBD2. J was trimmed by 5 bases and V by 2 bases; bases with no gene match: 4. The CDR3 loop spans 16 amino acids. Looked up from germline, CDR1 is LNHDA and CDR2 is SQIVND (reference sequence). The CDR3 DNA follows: TGTGCCAGTAGTATAAGACGACTAGCGGGGGACAATGAGCAGTTCTTC. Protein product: CASSIRRLAGDNEQFF.

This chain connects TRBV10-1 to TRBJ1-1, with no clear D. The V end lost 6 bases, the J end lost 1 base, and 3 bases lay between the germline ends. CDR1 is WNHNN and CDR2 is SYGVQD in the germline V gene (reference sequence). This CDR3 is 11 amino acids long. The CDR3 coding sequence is TGCGCCAGCAGAGAGAACACTGAAGCTTTCTTT. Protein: CASRENTEAFF.

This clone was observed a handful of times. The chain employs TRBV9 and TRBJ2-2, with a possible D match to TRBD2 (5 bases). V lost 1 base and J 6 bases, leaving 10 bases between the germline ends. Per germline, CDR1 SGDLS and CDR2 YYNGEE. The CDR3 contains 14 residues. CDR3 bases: TGTGCCAGCAGCGTAAGGGTCGGGGCCGGGGAGCTGTTTTTT. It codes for CASSVRVGAGELFF.

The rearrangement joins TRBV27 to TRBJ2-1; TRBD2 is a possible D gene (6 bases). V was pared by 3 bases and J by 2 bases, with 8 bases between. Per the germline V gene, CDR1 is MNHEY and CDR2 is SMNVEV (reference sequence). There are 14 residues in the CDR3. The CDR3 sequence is CASSFGGAYNEQFF. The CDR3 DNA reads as TGTGCCAGCAGTTTTGGCGGGGCCTACAATGAGCAGTTCTTC.